Presented here are 29 T cell receptor beta chains from one specimen sequenced in a study of shared clonotypes between healthy human individuals. Data came from immunoSEQ multiplex PCR; TCRdb stores just in-frame clones and leaves some out. The sample lists approximately 2,000,000 clones; 85% to 95% were seen once. The sample was naive CD4+ T cells from PBMCs. Described subset: CD45RA+ positively selected. These receptors came from a man aged 18 to 30 in good health. Some clones in this sample may be carry-over from other donors' samples.

This chain links TRBV7-7 with TRBJ2-6, with a weak D call TRBD1 (7 bases). Germline-derived CDR1 and CDR2 are SSHAT and FNYEAQ (reference sequence). This CDR3 is built from 19 residues. V lost 4 bases, J lost 4 bases, and 23 bases lay in between. In nucleotides, the CDR3 is TGTGCCAGCAGCTCCGCCCGGGGGACAGACCCTTCGGGGGCCAACGTCCTGACTTTC. It codes for CASSSARGTDPSGANVLTF.

The chain has TRBV7-9 and TRBJ1-5, with a weak D call TRBD1 (5 bases). Per germline, CDR1 SEHNR and CDR2 FQNEAQ (reference sequence). V lost 4 bases, J lost 6 bases, and 10 bases lay in between. The CDR3 loop spans 13 amino acids. CDR3 in amino acids: CASSWGVTQPQHF. The CDR3 region has the DNA TGTGCCAGCAGCTGGGGGGTGACTCAGCCCCAGCATTTT.

This clone has only one observation. The chain has TRBV7-8 and TRBJ2-7; D possibly uses TRBD1 or TRBD2 (5 bases each). The CDR3 has 19 residues. V lost 5 bases to trimming and J lost 4 bases, with 30 bases between them. Germline V gene data show CDR1 as SGHVS and CDR2 as FQNEAQ. CDR3 coding DNA: TGTGCCAGCAGCAACCTTGGGTCAGGGCGCTACCTAGCTGGTTACGAGCAGTACTTC. Amino acid sequence: CASSNLGSGRYLAGYEQYF.

The J gene is TRBJ2-5, the V gene TRBV9; 7 positions match TRBD2. With V trimmed by 4 bases and J by 1 base, 10 bases remained unmatched. Germline CDR1 is SGDLS and CDR2 is YYNGEE. This CDR3 comprises 16 residues. The CDR3 is CASSWGGGALQETQYF. The CDR3 nucleotides read TGTGCCAGCAGCTGGGGGGGAGGTGCCCTCCAAGAGACCCAGTACTTC.

The chain has TRBV6-1 and TRBJ2-7; D is perhaps TRBD1 (6 bases). V gave up 5 bases and J gave up 4 bases, with 18 bases separating them. Germline V CDR1 and CDR2: MNHNS, SASEGT. The CDR3 is made up of 15 amino acids. CDR3 bases: TGTGCCAGCAGTCCATCCGGGACAAGGCAATACGAGCAGTACTTC. Translated: CASSPSGTRQYEQYF.

This chain uses TRBV7-8 with TRBJ2-3; D is possibly TRBD2 (5 bases). The CDR3 is made up of 14 amino acids. CDR1 SGHVS and CDR2 FQNEAQ come from the germline V gene. V lost 5 bases to trimming and J lost 3 bases, with 12 bases between them. CDR3 amino acids: CASSGERVTDTQYF. The CDR3 nucleotides are TGTGCCAGCAGCGGGGAGAGGGTAACAGATACGCAGTATTTT. Full variable domain (remainder filled in from reference TRBV7-8 and TRBJ2-3): GAGVSQSPRYKVAKRGQDVALRCDPISGHVSLFWYQQALGQGPEFLTYFQNEAQLDKSGLPSDRFFAERPEGSVSTLKIQRTQQEDSAVYLCASSGERVTDTQYFGPGTRLTVL.

V and J are TRBV28 and TRBJ2-2; tentatively, D is TRBD1 (5 bases). CDR1 and CDR2 (germline): MDHEN, SYDVKM. V lost 6 bases and J lost 5, with 13 bases in between. There are 14 residues in the CDR3. In DNA form, the CDR3 reads TGTGCCAGCAGACAAACAGGTGGTACCGGGGAGCTGTTTTTT. Its protein product is CASRQTGGTGELFF.

This clone was seen just once. The chain uses TRBV4-1 and TRBJ2-1; 11 nucleotides align to TRBD2. The V segment lost 4 bases and the J segment 4 bases; nucleotides outside the gene matches: 9. The CDR3 loop spans 17 amino acids. Germline loops: CDR1 MGHRA, CDR2 YSYEKL. The CDR3 here is CASSRQVIAGGYNEQFF. As DNA, the CDR3 is TGCGCCAGCAGCCGACAAGTCATAGCGGGAGGGTACAATGAGCAGTTCTTC.

V is TRBV4-2 and J is TRBJ1-2, with D maybe TRBD1 (5 bases). Per germline, CDR1 LGHNA and CDR2 YNFKEQ. This CDR3 has 16 residues. V dropped 5 bases and J dropped 4 bases, with 20 bases sitting between them. This CDR3 reads CASSLAIRQLPYGYTF. CDR3 bases: TGTGCCAGCAGCTTGGCAATTCGACAGTTACCCTATGGCTACACCTTC.

The chain carries TRBV11-3 and TRBJ2-7, with D perhaps TRBD2 (6 bases). Germline values: CDR1 SGHNT, CDR2 YENEEA. CDR3 length: 13 residues. V lost 3 bases and J 7 bases, leaving 13 bases between the germline ends. The CDR3 DNA reads TGTGCCAGCAGCTTGGGACTTCCGGGGGAGCAGTACTTC. This sequence encodes CASSLGLPGEQYF.

The chain employs TRBV4-2 and TRBJ1-4; possibly TRBD1 for D (6 bases). The CDR3 loop spans 14 amino acids. CDR1 is LGHNA, CDR2 YNFKEQ, per germline. The germline V and J ends were trimmed by 0 bases and 11 bases, with 13 bases remaining between them. CDR3 sequence (DNA): TGTGCCAGCAGCCAAGACCTGGGAGGGGGTAAACTGTTTTTT. Its translation: CASSQDLGGGKLFF.

The chain employs TRBV7-2 and TRBJ1-2, with a tentative D call TRBD1 (6 bases). CDR1 and CDR2 (germline): SGHTA, FQGNSA. V was shortened by 1 base and J by 7 bases, with 16 bases between the two germline ends. CDR3 length: 15 amino acids. As DNA, the CDR3 is TGTGCCAGCAGCTTAGAGGGACAACTAACCGCTGGCTACACCTTC. This translates into CASSLEGQLTAGYTF.

As concerns this clone: This sample includes further DNA sequences coding for the same CDR3. CDR3 loop: CASSLAGGTDTQYF. The CDR3 DNA sequence: TGTGCCAGCAGCTTGGCGGGGGGCACAGATACGCAGTATTTT. This chain links TRBV7-2 with TRBJ2-3; 7 nucleotides match TRBD2. The CDR3 covers 14 residues. The germline CDR1 and CDR2 sequences are SGHTA and FQGNSA. Trimming cost V 3 bases and J 1 base; bases outside gene matches: 1.

The DNA of the CDR3 is TGTGCCAGCAAAATGGACAGTTTGAACACTGAAGCTTTCTTT. Its protein product is CASKMDSLNTEAFF. The genes are TRBV5-8 and TRBJ1-1; tentatively, D is TRBD1 (6 bases). The CDR3 has 14 residues. The V end lost 6 bases, the J end lost 0 bases, and 12 bases lay between the germline ends. Germline V lookup: CDR1 SGHTS, CDR2 YDEGEE.

The V gene is TRBV7-6, the J gene TRBJ1-1; a possible D gene is TRBD1 (6 bases). Per germline, CDR1 SGHVS and CDR2 FNYEAQ. V dropped 5 bases and J dropped 1 base, with 8 bases sitting between them. This CDR3 is built from 13 residues. CDR3 residues: CASSQDRNTEAFF. The CDR3 DNA is TGTGCCAGCAGCCAGGACAGGAACACTGAAGCTTTCTTT.

The chain joins TRBV30 to TRBJ2-7; TRBD1 matches at 9 bases. J gave up 4 bases and V 2 bases, and 6 bases lay outside the gene matches. Germline V lookup: CDR1 GTSNPN, CDR2 SVGIG (reference sequence). The CDR3 runs to 14 residues. CDR3 loop: CAWSTGTGFYEQYF. The CDR3 nucleotides are TGTGCCTGGAGTACCGGGACAGGGTTTTACGAGCAGTACTTC.

V usage is TRBV11-1 and J usage is TRBJ2-3, with no clear D. The CDR3 totals 13 residues. With 1 base removed from V and 2 bases from J, the gap between germline ends came to 4 bases. CDR1 SGHAT and CDR2 FQDESV come from the germline V gene (reference sequence). The CDR3 sequence: CASSLETTDTQYF. CDR3 nucleotides: TGTGCCAGCAGCTTAGAGACCACAGATACGCAGTATTTT.

In the case of this clone: This sample includes further DNA sequences coding for the same CDR3. The chain recombines TRBV7-2 with TRBJ2-7; TRBD2 agrees at 7 bases. The junction had 2 bases not matched to a gene; V was cut back by 0 bases and J by 3 bases. Germline CDR1 reads SGHTA; CDR2 reads FQGNSA. CDR3 length: 14 amino acids. CDR3 nucleotide sequence: TGTGCCAGCAGCTTAGCGCGCGGGAGCTACGAGCAGTACTTC. Protein sequence: CASSLARGSYEQYF.

This clone was counted once. The chain employs TRBV7-3 and TRBJ2-2, with 10 bases fitting TRBD2. The ends lost 5 bases at V and 5 bases at J; junction bases unmatched: 8. Germline V gene sequence: CDR1 SGHTA, CDR2 FQGTGA. The CDR3 sequence is 16 residues long. The CDR3 DNA follows: TGTGCCAGCAGCCGCAGCGGGAGGGGCGGGACCGGGGAGCTGTTTTTT. Amino acids: CASSRSGRGGTGELFF.

The V call is TRBV15, the J call TRBJ2-2; the D is unclear. Per the germline V gene, CDR1 is LNHNV and CDR2 is YYDKDF (reference sequence). Trimming cost V 0 bases and J 7 bases, with 3 bases left between them. This CDR3 is built from 12 residues. The CDR3 region is CATSRERGELFF. The CDR3 bases are TGTGCCACCAGCAGAGAGCGCGGGGAGCTGTTTTTT.

The table lists this clone with a few counts. This rearrangement joins TRBV15 to TRBJ1-5; D might be TRBD1 (5 bases). CDR1 and CDR2 (germline): LNHNV, YYDKDF (reference sequence). Trimming left V 3 bases short and J 2 bases short, with 14 bases between. The CDR3 is 16 residues long. This CDR3 reads CATSRWAGAGNQPQHF. CDR3 nucleotide sequence: TGTGCCACCAGCAGGTGGGCCGGGGCGGGCAATCAGCCCCAGCATTTT.

This clone was picked up one time. The rearrangement links TRBV5-1 to TRBJ1-3; D gene unclear. Germline CDR1 SGHRS, CDR2 YFSETQ. With 1 base removed from V and 4 bases from J, the gap between germline ends came to 18 bases. This CDR3 is built from 17 residues. CDR3 loop: CASSLHLGSVGGNTIYF. In DNA form, the CDR3 reads TGCGCCAGCAGCTTGCATCTTGGGTCCGTGGGAGGAAACACCATATATTTT.

The rearrangement links TRBV28 to TRBJ2-3, with TRBD2 as a possible D gene (5 bases). Germline loops: CDR1 MDHEN, CDR2 SYDVKM. Trimming took 7 bases from V and 10 from J, leaving 12 bases between them. The CDR3 contains 11 residues. The CDR3: CASTQPGAQYF. CDR3 nucleotide sequence: TGTGCCAGCACTCAACCCGGGGCGCAGTATTTT.

Notes on this clone: The sample contains more than one DNA sequence encoding this CDR3. The V and J genes are TRBV6-1 and TRBJ2-1; a weak D match, TRBD2 (5 bases). The length of the CDR3 is 16 residues. CDR1 is MNHNS and CDR2 is SASEGT in the germline V gene. V shed 0 bases and J shed 0 bases, with 9 bases lying between them. DNA of the CDR3: TGTGCCAGCAGTGAAGCCCGGGGTAGCTCCTACAATGAGCAGTTCTTC. It specifies CASSEARGSSYNEQFF.

The chain employs TRBV28 and TRBJ2-4; 15 bases are shared with TRBD2. The junction had 14 bases not matched to a gene; V was cut back by 5 bases and J by 0 bases. The germline V gene has CDR1 MDHEN and CDR2 SYDVKM. This CDR3 contains 21 residues. CDR3 sequence: CASSTLPGLAGGSLAKNIQYF. The DNA for the CDR3 is TGTGCCAGCAGTACCCTGCCGGGACTAGCGGGAGGATCTCTAGCCAAAAACATTCAGTACTTC.

Concerning this clone itself: Other DNA sequences in the sample encode the same CDR3. The chain links TRBV5-1 to TRBJ1-5; 7 bases are a match to TRBD1. V dropped 0 bases and J dropped 1; count of bases not matched to a gene: 4. The CDR3 is 16 amino acids. Germline V CDR1 and CDR2: SGHRS, YFSETQ. The CDR3 sequence: CASSLEGGVSNQPQHF. Written as DNA, the CDR3 is TGCGCCAGCAGCTTGGAAGGGGGCGTGAGCAATCAGCCCCAGCATTTT.

V usage is TRBV21-1 and J usage is TRBJ2-7; the DNA was not compared with TRBD2, the D call given in the table. TRBV21-1 is recorded as a pseudogene. The CDR3 totals 14 residues. The CDR3 region has the DNA TGTGCCAGCAGCAAAGTCTACGGGGGTTTCGAGCAGTACTTC. Translation gives CASSKVYGGFEQYF.

The chain employs TRBV5-1 and TRBJ2-6; 8 nucleotides match TRBD1. The CDR3 length is 16 residues. The V segment lost 6 bases and the J segment 0 bases; nucleotides outside the gene matches: 5. Per germline, CDR1 SGHRS and CDR2 YFSETQ. In DNA, the CDR3 is TGCGCCAGCAACCCCAGGGGGCCCTCTGGGGCCAACGTCCTGACTTTC. Protein: CASNPRGPSGANVLTF.

V usage is TRBV11-2 and J usage is TRBJ2-7; no clear D gene. Germline V lookup: CDR1 SGHAT, CDR2 FQNNGV. The CDR3 is 13 residues long. Trimming took 1 base from V and 3 from J, leaving 7 bases between them. The CDR3, as DNA: TGTGCCAGCAGCTTAGGGCAGAACTACGAGCAGTACTTC. Translated, it gives CASSLGQNYEQYF.